The 16 T cell receptor beta chains below come from one sample, sequenced in a study of T cells after yellow fever vaccination. From the 5' RACE reads, TCRdb called clonotypes with MiXCR, one entry per CDR3 protein. The table shows hundreds of thousands of distinct CDR3 sequences, with roughly an eighth occurring only once. The sequenced sample was PBMCs, obtained on the day of the yellow fever booster vaccination. All receptors derive from a man younger than 40 who received the YFV17D yellow fever vaccine.

This rearrangement joins TRBV10-2 to TRBJ1-1; D perhaps matches TRBD1 (5 bases). V gave up 8 bases and J gave up 5 bases, with 18 bases separating them. The germline CDR1 and CDR2 sequences are WSHSY and SAAADI. The CDR3 has 14 residues. The CDR3 DNA is TGCGCCAGCCATAGGGGCGCGGAGAGAACTGAAGCTTTCTTT. The encoded protein is CASHRGAERTEAFF.

The rearrangement links TRBV20-1 to TRBJ1-2, with no clear D. Germline V gives CDR1 DFQATT, CDR2 SNEGSKA (reference sequence). V lost 0 bases, J lost 0 bases, and 5 bases lay in between. The length of the CDR3 is 13 residues. As DNA, the CDR3 is TGCAGTGCTAGAGACAGAGCTAACTATGGCTACACCTTC. This gives the protein CSARDRANYGYTF.

There are many counts of this clonotype. The rearrangement uses TRBV7-2 and TRBJ2-5; D is uncertain. The CDR3 totals 13 residues. Germline lookup yields CDR1 SGHTA and CDR2 FQGNSA. The ends were cut back, 3 bases at V and 5 bases at J, with 10 bases in the middle. In nucleotides, the CDR3 is TGTGCCAGCAGCTTCGACCCACAGGAGACCCAGTACTTC. Protein: CASSFDPQETQYF. The complete variable domain, with remaining parts taken from reference TRBV7-2 and TRBJ2-5, reads GAGVSQSPSNKVTEKGKDVELRCDPISGHTALYWYRQSLGQGLEFLIYFQGNSAPDKSGLPSDRFSAERTGGSVSTLTIQRTQQEDSAVYLCASSFDPQETQYFGPGTRLLVL.

This clonotype occurred a few times. The CDR3: CASSYLGADSNQPQHF. The CDR3 coding sequence is TGTGCCAGCAGTTACTTGGGGGCTGATAGCAATCAGCCCCAGCATTTT. The chain uses TRBV6-5 and TRBJ1-5, with a weak D call TRBD1 (6 bases). Germline CDR1 MNHEY, CDR2 SVGAGI. The V end was cut by 1 base, the J end by 0 bases, with 10 bases between. The CDR3 sequence is 16 residues long.

This clonotype has just a few counts. The chain combines TRBV7-6 with TRBJ2-6; D is possibly TRBD1 (6 bases). With 5 bases removed from V and 2 bases from J, the gap between germline ends came to 19 bases. Germline V gene lookup returns CDR1 SGHVS and CDR2 FNYEAQ. The CDR3 loop spans 18 amino acids. Here the CDR3 DNA reads TGTGCCAGCAGCCACAGGTTTGGCGGACAGACTGGGGCCAACGTCCTGACTTTC. Encoded protein: CASSHRFGGQTGANVLTF.

This clonotype was counted only a few times. The chain is built from TRBV27 and TRBJ2-7; D is perhaps TRBD2 (5 bases). CDR1 is MNHEY and CDR2 is SMNVEV in the germline V gene (reference sequence). V lost 6 bases to trimming and J lost 3 bases, with 15 bases between them. The CDR3 covers 14 residues. The CDR3 protein is CASRTGDPFYEQYF. The CDR3 DNA reads as TGTGCCAGCAGAACCGGGGATCCCTTCTACGAGCAGTACTTC.

The chain uses TRBV4-3 and TRBJ2-2; maybe TRBD1 (6 bases). V was cut by 3 bases and J by 3 bases, with 17 bases left in between. This CDR3 contains 17 residues. The germline V gene has CDR1 LGHNA and CDR2 YSLEER. CDR3 amino acids: CASSHLQGTMYTGELFF. In DNA form, the CDR3 reads TGCGCCAGCAGCCACTTACAGGGTACCATGTACACCGGGGAGCTGTTTTTT.

This clonotype was counted ten times or more. This chain links TRBV5-1 with TRBJ2-7, with D unresolved. In germline, CDR1 is SGHRS, CDR2 YFSETQ. The CDR3 contains 11 residues. V gave up 0 bases and J gave up 5 bases, with 3 bases separating them. The CDR3 coding sequence is TGCGCCAGCAGCTTGGAAAACGAGCAGTACTTC. Protein product: CASSLENEQYF.

This clonotype was counted only a few times. V usage is TRBV19 and J usage is TRBJ2-2; no clear D. This CDR3 is built from 14 residues. From germline, CDR1 is LNHDA and CDR2 SQIVND (reference sequence). The V end was cut by 5 bases, the J end by 1 base, with 8 bases between. In DNA form, the CDR3 reads TGTGCCAGTAGTGGCAATCGGAACACCGGGGAGCTGTTTTTT. Translated: CASSGNRNTGELFF. The full variable domain, its missing parts supplied by reference TRBV19 and TRBJ2-2, is DGGITQSPKYLFRKEGQNVTLSCEQNLNHDAMYWYRQDPGQGLRLIYYSQIVNDFQKGDIAEGYSVSREKKESFPLTVTSAQKNPTAFYLCASSGNRNTGELFFGEGSRLTVL.

The J gene is TRBJ2-5, the V gene TRBV6-1; TRBD2 might be the D (5 bases). This CDR3 spans 13 amino acids. Trimming removed 11 bases at V and 5 bases at J, with 18 bases between. CDR1 and CDR2 from the germline V gene are MNHNS and SASEGT. CDR3: CASRRGSLETQYF. The CDR3 nucleotides are TGTGCCTCCCGACGAGGGTCGCTCGAGACCCAGTACTTC.

The V gene is TRBV25-1, the J gene TRBJ1-1; TRBD1 aligns across 10 bases. The CDR3 is made up of 17 amino acids. Germline V lookup: CDR1 MGHDK, CDR2 SYGVNS. With 4 bases clipped from V and 1 base from J, the junction kept 9 bases outside the gene matches. The CDR3 region has the DNA TGTGCCAGCAGTGTTCTCGGGACAGGGGCACAGAACACTGAAGCTTTCTTT. It codes for CASSVLGTGAQNTEAFF.

The chain links TRBV28 to TRBJ1-6; TRBD1 agrees at 7 bases. This CDR3 has 12 residues. Germline-derived CDR1 and CDR2 are MDHEN and SYDVKM. The J segment lost 7 bases and the V segment lost 6 bases, leaving 0 bases of the junction unmatched. The CDR3 nucleotides read TGTGCCAGCAGGACAGGGAATTCACCCCTCCACTTT. Amino acids: CASRTGNSPLHF.

In this sample, this clonotype turned up a few times. The chain links TRBV12-3 or TRBV12-4 to TRBJ1-4; TRBD1 matches at 8 bases. The junction had 9 bases not matched to a gene; V was cut back by 1 base and J by 8 bases. The CDR3 runs 16 residues. The CDR3 nucleotides read TGTGCCAGCAGTTTAGGGACAGGGAAACCGGACGAAAAACTGTTTTTT. Amino acids: CASSLGTGKPDEKLFF.

Concerning this clonotype: A junction boundary mismatches the germline segment, possibly from a read error. The rearrangement links TRBV20-1 to TRBJ2-5; 14 positions agree with TRBD2. The CDR3 runs 13 residues. Germline V gene sequence: CDR1 DFQATT, CDR2 SNEGSKA (reference sequence). Written as DNA, the CDR3 is TGCAGTGCCAGGGGGACTAGCGGGAGTGAGGCGGGATTC. This codes for CSARGTSGSEAGF.

This clonotype appeared a few times. The gene calls are TRBV6-2 or TRBV6-3 and TRBJ2-1; D is uncertain. The V end was cut by 4 bases, the J end by 3 bases, with 16 bases between. Germline CDR1 is MNHEY and CDR2 is SVGEGT. This CDR3 is built from 16 residues. In DNA form, the CDR3 reads TGTGCCAGCAGTTTTGTTGTAGGCGGAAACTACAATGAGCAGTTCTTC. It is translated as CASSFVVGGNYNEQFF.

A few counts support this clonotype. The CDR3 reads CASTPGQRRQETQYF. CDR3 DNA sequence: TGTGCCAGCACCCCTGGGCAGCGACGGCAAGAGACCCAGTACTTC. The chain couples TRBV2 to TRBJ2-5; no clear D. CDR1 is SNHLY, CDR2 FYNNEI, per germline. The V gene lost 7 bases and the J gene lost 2 bases, with 17 bases spanning the gap. The CDR3 runs 15 residues. The full variable domain, in which reference TRBV2 and TRBJ2-5 provide the parts outside the CDR3, is EPEVTQTPSHQVTQMGQEVILRCVPISNHLYFYWYRQILGQKVEFLVSFYNNEISEKSEIFDDQFSVERPDGSNFTLKIRSTKLEDSAMYFCASTPGQRRQETQYFGPGTRLLVL.